The 24 T cell receptor beta chains in this list originate from one sample, sequenced in a study of blood T cell repertoires in COVID-19. Libraries were prepared by immunoSEQ multiplex PCR; TCRdb keeps only in-frame clonotypes and omits some of them. In the table there are over 400,000 clones, roughly nine tenths of which are singletons. Sequencing input: PBMCs or T cells enriched from blood (not recorded which). The receptor set was obtained from a woman aged 55-75 years who had recovered from COVID-19.

The chain combines TRBV2 with TRBJ1-4; D is perhaps TRBD1 (6 bases). Germline CDR1 and CDR2: SNHLY and FYNNEI. V lost 3 bases to trimming and J lost 2 bases, with 7 bases between them. This CDR3 is 14 amino acids long. This CDR3 is CASSDDRTNEKLFF. The CDR3 bases are TGTGCCAGCAGTGACGACAGGACTAATGAAAAACTGTTTTTT. Complete variable domain (other parts from reference TRBV2 and TRBJ1-4): EPEVTQTPSHQVTQMGQEVILRCVPISNHLYFYWYRQILGQKVEFLVSFYNNEISEKSEIFDDQFSVERPDGSNFTLKIRSTKLEDSAMYFCASSDDRTNEKLFFGSGTQLSVL.

V is TRBV27 and J is TRBJ2-2, with D possibly being TRBD1 (5 bases). V lost 3 bases and J 5 bases, leaving 10 bases between the germline ends. CDR1 and CDR2 (germline): MNHEY, SMNVEV (reference sequence). This CDR3 spans 14 amino acids. This chain's CDR3 is CASSFARQTGELFF. The CDR3 DNA follows: TGTGCCAGCAGTTTCGCCAGACAGACCGGGGAGCTGTTTTTT.

The rearrangement joins TRBV24-1 to TRBJ1-2, with D unclear. The ends were cut back, 2 bases at V and 0 bases at J, with 15 bases in the middle. The CDR3 extends over 17 amino acids. Germline CDR1 KGHDR, CDR2 SFDVKD. Written as DNA, the CDR3 is TGTGCCACCAGTGATTCCCGGGAGGAGAGAACTAACTATGGCTACACCTTC. Translating gives CATSDSREERTNYGYTF.

The genes are TRBV5-1 and TRBJ2-3; possibly TRBD1 for D (6 bases). Trimming took off 2 bases at V and 8 bases at J, with 15 bases between the two ends. There are 14 residues in the CDR3. From germline, CDR1 is SGHRS and CDR2 YFSETQ. DNA of the CDR3: TGCGCCAGCAGCTTAAGCAGGGGTTCGGGTACGCAGTATTTT. This encodes CASSLSRGSGTQYF.

The chain employs TRBV25-1 and TRBJ1-2, with 9 positions matching TRBD1. The CDR3 consists of 12 residues. The V gene's germline CDR1 is MGHDK and CDR2 SYGVNS. Trimming removed 6 bases from V and 5 bases from J; junction bases left unmatched: 1. The CDR3 region has the DNA TGTGCCAGCAGGGACAGGGGTTATGGCTACACCTTC. Protein: CASRDRGYGYTF.

This clone was recorded many times. The chain is built from TRBV7-8 and TRBJ1-5; 7 nucleotides agree with TRBD1. This CDR3 comprises 14 residues. After removal of 5 bases from V and 3 bases from J, the junction contained 4 bases not matched to a gene. CDR1 SGHVS and CDR2 FQNEAQ come from the germline V gene. The CDR3 loop reads CASSGGQPNQPQHF. The CDR3 nucleotides read TGTGCCAGCAGCGGGGGACAGCCCAATCAGCCCCAGCATTTT.

The CDR3 DNA follows: TGTGCCAGCGGGAAGAGACAGCTATGTCAGCCCCAGCATTTT. Translating it yields CASGKRQLCQPQHF. The chain employs TRBV11-2 and TRBJ1-5, with D maybe TRBD1 (5 bases). Germline V CDR1 and CDR2: SGHAT, FQNNGV. CDR3 length: 14 amino acids. V lost 8 bases and J lost 6, with 17 bases in between.

CDR3 bases: TGTGCCAGCAGTTCTGGGGGCTCAAGCTACACCTTC. It is translated as CASSSGGSSYTF. The genes are TRBV27 and TRBJ1-2, with a weak D call TRBD1 (6 bases). CDR3 length: 12 residues. Trimming pared 4 bases from V and 9 bases from J, leaving 12 bases between. Germline V gene data show CDR1 as MNHEY and CDR2 as SMNVEV (reference sequence).

The chain uses TRBV5-1 and TRBJ2-1; the D gene is possibly TRBD1 (6 bases). The V gene lost 1 base and the J gene lost 4 bases, with 15 bases spanning the gap. CDR3 length: 16 residues. The germline CDR1 and CDR2 sequences are SGHRS and YFSETQ. CDR3 sequence reads: CASSLYMGTTYNEQFF. Here the CDR3 DNA reads TGCGCCAGCAGCTTGTATATGGGGACAACTTACAATGAGCAGTTCTTC.

This clone was found a few times. The CDR3 DNA sequence: TGTGCCAGCAGTGTAGGGGGACAGTCCCATGGCTACACCTTC. It yields the protein CASSVGGQSHGYTF. The chain has TRBV2 and TRBJ1-2; TRBD1 aligns across 7 bases. The CDR3 is made up of 14 amino acids. J lost 6 bases, V lost 4 bases, and 8 bases had no gene match. The germline gives CDR1 SNHLY, CDR2 FYNNEI.

To note about this clone: The same CDR3 arises from other DNA sequences in this sample as well. V gene TRBV30 combines with J gene TRBJ2-3; no firm D call. This CDR3 has 11 amino acids. Trimming took 4 bases from V and 6 from J, leaving 8 bases between them. Germline V gives CDR1 GTSNPN, CDR2 SVGIG (reference sequence). For the CDR3, the DNA is TGTGCCTGGACCGGCGGCGATACGCAGTATTTT. This translates into CAWTGGDTQYF.

This clone came up once. V is TRBV5-5 and J is TRBJ2-1; 8 bases line up with TRBD1. Germline CDR1 is SGHKS and CDR2 is YYEKEE (reference sequence). This CDR3 comprises 15 residues. J gave up 2 bases and V 3 bases, and 4 bases lay outside the gene matches. The chain's CDR3 is CASSWDRLPYNEQFF. The CDR3, as DNA: TGTGCCAGCAGCTGGGACAGGTTACCCTACAATGAGCAGTTCTTC.

This chain links TRBV7-9 with TRBJ1-2; TRBD1 is a possible D gene (6 bases). Trimming left V 5 bases short and J 0 bases short, with 25 bases between. Germline values: CDR1 SEHNR, CDR2 FQNEAQ (reference sequence). The CDR3 covers 19 residues. The chain's CDR3 is CASSLPMARDTMANYGYTF. In DNA, the CDR3 is TGTGCCAGCAGCCTGCCAATGGCACGGGACACGATGGCTAACTATGGCTACACCTTC.

This rearrangement joins TRBV7-9 to TRBJ1-2, with D tentatively TRBD1 (5 bases). The V and J ends lost 1 base and 8 bases respectively, with 14 bases between them. The CDR3 totals 14 residues. The germline gives CDR1 SEHNR, CDR2 FQNEAQ (reference sequence). The CDR3 reads CASSLVGGEEGYTF. The CDR3 DNA follows: TGTGCCAGCAGCTTAGTCGGGGGGGAGGAAGGCTACACCTTC.

The chain couples TRBV5-4 to TRBJ2-7; 7 bases are a match to TRBD2. The CDR3 totals 13 residues. The V gene end was trimmed by 4 bases and the J gene end by 8 bases; junction bases not matched to a gene: 9. Germline CDR1 is SGHNT and CDR2 is YYREEE (reference sequence). For the CDR3, the DNA is TGTGCCAGCAGCCCGGGGGGATCGACCCAGCAGTACGTC. Its translation is CASSPGGSTQQYV.

The V and J genes are TRBV6-5 and TRBJ2-7, with TRBD1 matching over 7 bases. The CDR3 spans 15 residues. J was trimmed by 2 bases and V by 0 bases; bases with no gene match: 4. Germline CDR1 and CDR2: MNHEY and SVGAGI. CDR3 loop: CASSYSLQGAYEQYF. As DNA, the CDR3 is TGTGCCAGCAGTTACTCGCTCCAGGGGGCCTACGAGCAGTACTTC.

The chain combines TRBV4-1 with TRBJ2-1, with 7 bases matching TRBD1. Per the germline V gene, CDR1 is MGHRA and CDR2 is YSYEKL. J was trimmed by 2 bases and V by 7 bases; bases with no gene match: 2. The CDR3 has 13 residues. This CDR3 reads CASKGTAYNEQFF. In DNA form, the CDR3 reads TGCGCCAGCAAGGGGACAGCCTACAATGAGCAGTTCTTC.

The chain employs TRBV27 and TRBJ1-5; D may be TRBD1 (5 bases). V was clipped by 5 bases and J by 3 bases, with 14 bases between them. The CDR3 consists of 15 residues. Germline loops: CDR1 MNHEY, CDR2 SMNVEV (reference sequence). The CDR3 reads CASSLGGLINQPQHF. CDR3 bases: TGTGCCAGCAGTCTGGGGGGACTGATCAATCAGCCCCAGCATTTT.

A word on this clone: The junction shows a germline mismatch at one end, possibly a read error. The CDR3 sequence: CASSSGPRGPYEQYF. The CDR3 DNA sequence: TGTGCTAGCAGCTCAGGGCCCAGGGGGCCCTACGAGCAGTACTTC. The chain couples TRBV7-7 to TRBJ2-7; 8 bases are shared with TRBD1. CDR1 and CDR2 from the germline V gene are SSHAT and FNYEAQ (reference sequence). The CDR3 loop spans 15 amino acids.

V gene TRBV24-1 combines with J gene TRBJ2-2; 7 bases map to TRBD2. Losses at the gene ends were 0 bases for V and 3 bases for J; bases not matched to a gene: 6. CDR1 and CDR2 from the germline V gene are KGHDR and SFDVKD. This CDR3 has 17 residues. The CDR3 coding sequence is TGTGCCACCAGTGATTTGCGGAGCGGGGAGTACACCGGGGAGCTGTTTTTT. Translated, it gives CATSDLRSGEYTGELFF.

This chain connects TRBV7-8 to TRBJ1-5; D might be TRBD1 (5 bases). The germline V gene encodes CDR1 SGHVS and CDR2 FQNEAQ. Trimming took 1 base from V and 4 from J, leaving 11 bases between them. CDR3 length: 15 amino acids. CDR3 DNA sequence: TGTGCCAGCAGCTTAGATACAGGCTCGAATCAGCCCCAGCATTTT. Protein sequence: CASSLDTGSNQPQHF.

This chain links TRBV4-1 with TRBJ1-1; possibly TRBD1 for D (6 bases). Germline CDR1 and CDR2: MGHRA and YSYEKL. V was clipped by 0 bases and J by 1 base, with 9 bases between them. The CDR3 is made up of 15 amino acids. The CDR3 loop reads CASSQDVGANTEAFF. In DNA form, the CDR3 reads TGCGCCAGCAGCCAAGACGTGGGGGCGAACACTGAAGCTTTCTTT.

The V and J genes are TRBV5-4 and TRBJ2-7, with no clear D. This CDR3 comprises 13 residues. The V gene's germline CDR1 is SGHNT and CDR2 YYREEE (reference sequence). The V and J ends lost 0 bases and 3 bases respectively, with 7 bases between them. CDR3 in amino acids: CASSLDAYYEQYV. The CDR3 DNA sequence: TGTGCCAGCAGCTTGGATGCCTACTACGAGCAGTACGTC.

The V and J genes are TRBV18 and TRBJ1-1; the match to TRBD1 covers 8 bases. Germline V gene lookup returns CDR1 KGHSH and CDR2 LQKENI. The junction had 7 bases not matched to a gene; V was cut back by 1 base and J by 0 bases. The CDR3 has 17 residues. The DNA for the CDR3 is TGTGCCAGCTCACCACGCGGAACAGGGGGGATGAACACTGAAGCTTTCTTT. Its translation: CASSPRGTGGMNTEAFF.